Following are 8 T cell receptor beta chains from one sample sequenced in a study of cytomegalovirus exposure and HLA in healthy donors. Primers for the PCR totalled 60 Vbeta and 13 Jbeta. The repertoire was sequenced with immunoSEQ multiplex PCR; TCRdb's copy has only in-frame clones and lacks some. The sample holds 45,000 to 65,000 clones, around 82% seen once. Source material: PBMCs. The receptors were gathered from a woman aged 18-29 years in good health and CMV-seronegative.

This clone was found a few times. The CDR3 loop reads CASSLNFGTDTEAFF. Written as DNA, the CDR3 is TGCGCCAGCAGCTTGAACTTCGGGACTGACACTGAAGCTTTCTTT. The V and J genes are TRBV5-1 and TRBJ1-1; weak D call: TRBD1 (5 bases). The CDR3 consists of 15 residues. Per germline, CDR1 SGHRS and CDR2 YFSETQ. Trimming stripped 1 base from V and 3 bases from J, with 13 bases between.

The chain couples TRBV2 to TRBJ1-1; possible D gene TRBD1, 5 bases. Trimming removed 2 bases from V and 0 bases from J, with 10 bases in between. This CDR3 spans 15 amino acids. Germline V gives CDR1 SNHLY, CDR2 FYNNEI. CDR3 bases: TGTGCCAGCAGTGAACAGGGAAGAATGAACACTGAAGCTTTCTTT. As protein: CASSEQGRMNTEAFF.

The table lists this clone with a count of one. This chain connects TRBV28 to TRBJ1-1, with 9 bases fitting TRBD1. The trim removed 6 bases at V and 3 bases at J, leaving 5 bases unmatched. The CDR3 loop spans 14 amino acids. The germline V gene has CDR1 MDHEN and CDR2 SYDVKM. This CDR3 is CASRSDRGDTEAFF. CDR3 in DNA: TGTGCCAGCAGGTCGGACAGGGGAGACACTGAAGCTTTCTTT.

This clone was detected once. The rearrangement links TRBV19 to TRBJ2-7; D is perhaps TRBD2 (5 bases). CDR3 length equals 15 residues. V lost 1 base to trimming and J lost 0 bases, with 10 bases between them. Looked up from germline, CDR1 is LNHDA and CDR2 is SQIVND (reference sequence). CDR3 bases: TGTGCCAGTAGTATAGCCGGAGGACTCTCCTACGAGCAGTACTTC. It codes for CASSIAGGLSYEQYF.

V gene TRBV4-1 combines with J gene TRBJ2-3; TRBD2 is a possible D gene (7 bases). The CDR3 sequence is 19 residues long. Trimming removed 3 bases at V and 0 bases at J, with 22 bases between. Germline-derived CDR1 and CDR2 are MGHRA and YSYEKL. CDR3 residues: CASSQPQTGRGGSTDTQYF. The CDR3 bases are TGCGCCAGCAGCCAGCCCCAGACGGGGAGGGGGGGAAGCACAGATACGCAGTATTTT.

With respect to this clone: Different DNA sequences within this sample yield the same CDR3. The chain has TRBV27 and TRBJ2-7, with D possibly being TRBD2 (5 bases). V lost 5 bases and J lost 4, with 6 bases in between. This CDR3 has 11 amino acids. The germline CDR1 and CDR2 sequences are MNHEY and SMNVEV (reference sequence). CDR3 DNA sequence: TGTGCCAGCAGTAGAGGGTACGAGCAGTACTTC. Residues: CASSRGYEQYF.

V gene TRBV5-1 combines with J gene TRBJ2-7; 14 bases are shared with TRBD2. The CDR3 covers 14 residues. Germline V CDR1 and CDR2: SGHRS, YFSETQ. V lost 3 bases to trimming and J lost 6 bases; unmatched junction nucleotides: 2. Written as DNA, the CDR3 is TGCGCCAGCAGCTCGGGACTAGCGGGAGCCGAGCAGTACTTC. Translation: CASSSGLAGAEQYF.

The genes are TRBV30 and TRBJ1-5, with D perhaps TRBD1 (5 bases). The CDR3 loop spans 14 amino acids. Germline CDR1 reads GTSNPN; CDR2 reads SVGIG (reference sequence). Trimming took off 4 bases at V and 2 bases at J, with 12 bases between the two ends. CDR3 protein: CAWMPGGGNQPQHF. The CDR3 DNA follows: TGTGCCTGGATGCCGGGAGGGGGCAATCAGCCCCAGCATTTT.